This T cell receptor (beta chain) was sequenced during a study of blood T cell repertoires in COVID-19. Study summary: Both acute and convalescent COVID-19 samples were obtained from the United States, Italy and Spain. T cells, B-cell-depleted T cells, or PBMCs provided the cDNA or gDNA that served as material.

V was pared by 0 bases and J by 1 base, with 9 bases between. CDR1 KGHSH and CDR2 LQKENI come from the germline V gene. The CDR3 has 15 amino acids. In the authors' workflow: Using reference gene primer amplification, nucleated cell counts were estimated. Profiled with immunoSEQ multiplex PCR; TCRdb holds only in-frame clones, not every one. That table supplies the V and J calls and clone size; D and trimming were determined from the DNA. The sample holds roughly 100,000 clones, around 80% seen once. The rearrangement joins TRBV18 to TRBJ1-1; D call uncertain. The sequence came from a woman of 80 years or more with acute or convalescent COVID-19. Sequenced material: peripheral blood. As DNA, the CDR3 is TGTGCCAGCTCACCACCCTCCGGCGGGAACACTGAAGCTTTCTTT. Amino acid sequence: CASSPPSGGNTEAFF.